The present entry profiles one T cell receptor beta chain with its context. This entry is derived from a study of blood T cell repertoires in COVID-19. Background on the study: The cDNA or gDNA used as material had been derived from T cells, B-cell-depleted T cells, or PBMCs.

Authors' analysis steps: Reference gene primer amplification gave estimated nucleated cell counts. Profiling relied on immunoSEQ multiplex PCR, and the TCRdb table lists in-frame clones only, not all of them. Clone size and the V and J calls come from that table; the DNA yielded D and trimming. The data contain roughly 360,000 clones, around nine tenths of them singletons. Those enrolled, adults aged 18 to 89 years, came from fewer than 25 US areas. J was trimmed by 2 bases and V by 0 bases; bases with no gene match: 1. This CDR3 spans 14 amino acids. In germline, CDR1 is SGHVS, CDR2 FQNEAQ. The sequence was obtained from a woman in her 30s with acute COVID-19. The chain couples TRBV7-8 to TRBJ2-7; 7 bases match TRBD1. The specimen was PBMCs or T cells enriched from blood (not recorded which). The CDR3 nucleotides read TGTGCCAGCAGCTTAGCCGGGACAGCCTACGAGCAGTACTTC. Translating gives CASSLAGTAYEQYF.